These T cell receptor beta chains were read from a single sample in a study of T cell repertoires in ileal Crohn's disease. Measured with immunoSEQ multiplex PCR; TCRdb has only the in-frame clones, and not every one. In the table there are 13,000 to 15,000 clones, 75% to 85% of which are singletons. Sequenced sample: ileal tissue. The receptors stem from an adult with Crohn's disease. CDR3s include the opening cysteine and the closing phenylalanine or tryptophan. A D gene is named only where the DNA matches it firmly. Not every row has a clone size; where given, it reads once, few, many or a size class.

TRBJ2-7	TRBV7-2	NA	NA	CASSGSGDVSYEQYF	TGTGCCAGCAGCGGTTCAGGGGATGTTTCCTACGAGCAGTACTTC
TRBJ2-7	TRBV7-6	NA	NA	CASSLGPGAGEQYF	TGTGCCAGCAGCTTAGGTCCAGGGGCGGGCGAGCAGTACTTC
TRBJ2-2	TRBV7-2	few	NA	CASSPQRTGSNTGELFF	TGTGCCAGCAGCCCACAGAGAACGGGATCGAACACCGGGGAGCTGTTTTTT
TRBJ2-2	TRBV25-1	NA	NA	CASSTLAEDSNTGELFF	TGTGCCAGCAGTACCCTGGCCGAAGATTCGAACACCGGGGAGCTGTTTTTT
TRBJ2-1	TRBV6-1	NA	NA	CASSGRFSGRGGSNEQFF	TGTGCCAGCAGTGGTCGTTTTTCGGGTCGAGGTGGGAGCAATGAGCAGTTCTTC
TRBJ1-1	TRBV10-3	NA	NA	CAISPENRGPNTEAFF	TGTGCCATCAGCCCGGAGAATAGGGGCCCCAACACTGAAGCTTTCTTT
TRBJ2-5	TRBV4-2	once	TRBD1	CASSQVGDRGGETQYF	TGTGCCAGCAGCCAAGTGGGGGACAGGGGAGGGGAGACCCAGTACTTC
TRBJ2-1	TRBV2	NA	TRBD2	CASRRGLAGNGGWNEQFF	TGTGCCAGCAGACGGGGACTAGCGGGAAATGGGGGTTGGAATGAGCAGTTCTTC
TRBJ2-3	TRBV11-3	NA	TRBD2	CASSLGAGGPTDTQYF	TGTGCCAGCAGCTTAGGTGCGGGAGGGCCGACAGATACGCAGTATTTT
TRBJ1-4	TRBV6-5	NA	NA	CASKRPGDEKLFF	TGTGCCAGCAAGAGACCAGGGGATGAAAAACTGTTTTTT
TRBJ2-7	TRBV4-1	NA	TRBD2	CASSRTPGLAAYEQYF	TGCGCCAGCAGCCGCACCCCGGGACTAGCGGCCTACGAGCAGTACTTC
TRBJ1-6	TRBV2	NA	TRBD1	CASKETGESYNSPLHF	TGTGCCAGCAAAGAAACAGGGGAGTCCTATAATTCACCCCTCCACTTT
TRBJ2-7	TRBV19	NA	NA	CASSLRDGSYEQYF	TGTGCCAGTAGCCTCCGGGACGGGAGCTACGAGCAGTACTTC
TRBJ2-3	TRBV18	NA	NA	CASSPVRTEAQYF	TGTGCCAGCTCACCAGTCAGAACCGAGGCGCAGTATTTT
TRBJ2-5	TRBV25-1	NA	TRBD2	CASSESAGRQETQYF	TGTGCCAGCAGTGAATCAGCGGGGAGGCAAGAGACCCAGTACTTC
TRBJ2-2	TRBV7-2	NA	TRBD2	CASSSLAGRTGELFF	TGTGCCAGCAGCTCATTAGCGGGGCGGACCGGGGAGCTGTTTTTT
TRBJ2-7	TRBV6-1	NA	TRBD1	CASSASRDRVGGGEQYF	TGTGCCAGCAGTGCGTCCCGGGACAGGGTCGGGGGCGGCGAGCAGTACTTC
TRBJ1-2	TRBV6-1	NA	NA	CASSESALPIFRDGYTF	TGTGCCAGCAGTGAATCTGCACTGCCGATTTTCCGAGATGGCTACACCTTC
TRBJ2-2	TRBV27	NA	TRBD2	CASSIRIRGGANTGELFF	TGTGCCAGCAGTATCCGGATTCGCGGGGGGGCCAACACCGGGGAGCTGTTTTTT
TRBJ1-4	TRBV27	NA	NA	CASSLRKTGNEKLFF	TGTGCCAGCAGTCTTAGGAAAACCGGGAATGAAAAACTGTTTTTT
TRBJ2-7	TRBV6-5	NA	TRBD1	CASSPPGQVYEQYF	TGTGCCAGCAGCCCACCGGGACAGGTTTACGAGCAGTACTTC
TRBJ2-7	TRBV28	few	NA	CASNGMGGQYF	TGTGCCAGCAATGGGATGGGGGGGCAGTACTTC
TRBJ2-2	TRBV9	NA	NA	CASSSRGTNTGELFF	TGTGCCAGCAGCAGCCGGGGGACGAACACCGGGGAGCTGTTTTTT
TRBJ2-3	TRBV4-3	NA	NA	CASSHRFRGVGADTQYF	TGCGCCAGCAGCCACCGTTTCAGGGGAGTAGGGGCAGATACGCAGTATTTT
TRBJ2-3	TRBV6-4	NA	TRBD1	CASSAGQGETDTQYF	TGTGCCAGCAGTGCGGGACAGGGGGAGACAGATACGCAGTATTTT
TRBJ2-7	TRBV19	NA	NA	CASRPRGASYEQYF	TGTGCCAGTAGACCTAGGGGCGCGTCCTACGAGCAGTACTTC
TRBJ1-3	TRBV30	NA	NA	CAWRFARAGNTIYF	TGTGCCTGGAGGTTTGCACGGGCTGGAAACACCATATATTTT
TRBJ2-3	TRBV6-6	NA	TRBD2	CASSYRGLAGADTQYF	TGTGCCAGCAGTTACCGGGGACTAGCGGGGGCAGATACGCAGTATTTT